This T cell receptor (beta chain) was captured in a study of OX40 agonist ivuxolimab in advanced cancers. Germline V gives CDR1 MNHEY, CDR2 SVGAGI. The length of the CDR3 is 14 residues. V gave up 5 bases and J gave up 4 bases, with 14 bases separating them. Some clones are missing from TCRdb's copy, which holds only in-frame ones; the method was immunoSEQ multiplex PCR. The table has roughly 70,000 clones, about 86% seen once; the top ten hold 2% to 2.5%. The rearrangement uses TRBV6-5 and TRBJ1-2; D not certain. The specimen comprised CD4+ or CD8+ T cells sorted from blood, sampled in a trial of the OX40 agonist ivuxolimab. The receptor's source is an adult with an advanced solid tumor such as melanoma, head and neck, liver or kidney cancer. The CDR3 is CASSERTGFYGYTF. The CDR3 nucleotides are TGTGCCAGCAGTGAAAGGACCGGGTTCTATGGCTACACCTTC.